This T cell receptor beta chain was retrieved from a study of shared clonotypes between healthy human individuals (dated by TCRdb to the early 2020s). In the study overall: The cohort included three men and two women between 18 and 49 years of age. For each donor, CD4 naive and CD4 memory were each given three plates, CD8 naive was given two plates, and CD8 memory was given one plate. Blood TCR repertoires of a handful of healthy adults were deeply sequenced to estimate repertoire size and the extent of clonotype sharing between individuals. Libraries were prepared and TCR repertoires were sequenced by different laboratories using diverse techniques, in order to increase sequencing depth and limit assay-specific biases. Between about 0.94 and 8.9 billion PBMCs per donor were obtained by leukapheresis. Paper-wide results and their limitations: Only blood was sampled, and tissue TCR repertoires likely differ from those in blood. Across a handful of donors, approximately 5% of naive CD4, approximately 3.6% of naive CD8, 2.3% of memory CD4, and around 0.4% of memory CD8 clonotypes were shared. Naive subsets generally had larger estimated clonotype richness than memory subsets. Compared with non-shared clonotypes, the clonotypes found in all four sorted-subset donors had higher generation probabilities. Even with the large sequencing depth, rarefaction of the sorted-subset datasets indicated that sequencing was incomplete. Pairwise subsampling led to the expectation that sequencing depth would affect the degree of clonotype sharing among donors. Because the study included only a small number of donors, the genetic and exposure-history diversity represented was limited.

A word on this clone: Its target antigen remains unknown. Base qualities were left out, and no much larger clone turns up one base away.

The germline V gene gives CDR1 as SQVTM and CDR2 as ANQGSEA. Reading from cysteine to phenylalanine, the CDR3 counts 12 amino acids. Just CDR3 DNA is preserved here, 36 bases in frame from base 1. TCR CDR3 regions were amplified from genomic DNA by multiplex PCR using the deep immunoSEQ assay. Extracted genomic DNA from each cell subset was distributed evenly across all wells of several immunoSEQ 96-well plates, and each plate was treated as a replicate. For sorted subsets, each replicate PCR was loaded with about 0.2 ug genomic DNA, equivalent to 30,000 to 35,000 T cell genomes. The purified libraries were quantified using a Qubit 3.0 fluorometer, sized with a Bioanalyzer 2100, and then quantified again using the KAPA Library Quantification kit. Every immunoSEQ 96-well plate was sequenced on a dedicated single-read 150-cycle Illumina NextSeq 550 flow cell. In the authors' own workflow: Because the immunoSEQ output held only junctional sequences and lacked quality scores, the filtering could not match the filtering applied to full-length reads. Sequences were annotated with PyIR, a Python wrapper for IgBLAST v1.9, and V/J genes and CDR3 were assigned using IMGT germline references. Reads with weak V/J assignments (E-value above 1e-6), missing CDR3, stop codons, out-of-frame junctions, or ambiguous translated residues were removed. V3J clonotypes were defined as sequences sharing the same inferred V gene, J gene, and CDR3 amino acid sequence. Percentage overlap between repertoires was calculated by dividing the number of shared unique clonotypes by the size of the smaller repertoire. Richness of each repertoire was evaluated using RTK rarefaction, the Chao1 estimator, and Recon v2.1 estimates of unobserved clonotypes. For all TCRbeta clonotypes obtained by the gDNA method from several donors, generation probabilities were computed with OLGA. The immuneACCESS repertoire file appears here via TCRdb, limited to in-frame rearrangements. These files lack a portion of the clones; in checked studies, under half of the deficit traces to unresolved V genes, and the cause of the others is not known. V and J calls and clone size are those listed in that table; D and trimming were worked out from the DNA. The sample records roughly 1,100,000 clones, 60% to 80% of which are singletons. Over 1.3% of the sample is taken by the ten largest.

Healthy HIV-negative adults with no recently reported acute infections or vaccinations were included as donors. Every donor was a Caucasian adult living in Nashville, Tennessee, USA. CD4+ T cells were enriched through magnetic negative selection, after which naive cells were positively selected on CD45RA and the remaining negative fraction served as the memory subset. Blood was collected by leukapheresis, and PBMCs were isolated by Ficoll-Histopaque density gradient centrifugation and then cryopreserved in liquid nitrogen vapor phase. Analytical flow cytometry was used to check the purity and quantity of every magnetically sorted T cell population. Each sorted fraction had its genomic DNA isolated and then quantified by UV absorbance on a Nanodrop 2000c.

The receptor was derived from a man aged 18 to 29 in good health. Sequenced sample: memory CD4+ T cells sorted from blood. This sample's cell subset or site label indicates: CD45RA-negative fraction. The chain is assembled from TRBV29-1 and TRBJ2-7; the D segment could be TRBD1, given 6 matching bases. The encoded CDR3 is CSSLGASYEQYF. Read as DNA, the sequence is TGCAGTTCCTTGGGGGCCTCCTACGAGCAGTACTTC.